The table lists the clone carrying this TCR beta chain with a count of one. The authors' processing: Estimated nucleated cell counts came from reference gene primer amplification. Only in-frame clones appear in the TCRdb table, and some are missing; sequencing was by immunoSEQ multiplex PCR. That table furnishes V, J and clone size, whereas the DNA furnished D and trimming. The sample gives tens of thousands of clones, roughly 80% of which show up once; around 0.83% is in the top ten. Germline-derived CDR1 and CDR2 are MGHRA and YSYEKL. Trimming stripped 4 bases from V and 3 bases from J, with 9 bases between. The CDR3 contains 13 residues. The data are from a study of blood T cell repertoires in COVID-19. For the study at large: COVID-19 samples collected from the United States, Italy and Spain covered acute and convalescent phases.

The sequence derives from a woman aged 65 to 85 with acute or convalescent COVID-19. The chain links TRBV4-1 to TRBJ2-5, with D possibly being TRBD2 (6 bases). The sequencing sample was made of peripheral blood. This CDR3 reads CASSRDFEETQYF. Here the CDR3 DNA reads TGCGCCAGCAGCCGGGACTTTGAAGAGACCCAGTACTTC.